Listed below are T cell receptor beta chains from one sample, sequenced in a study of cytomegalovirus exposure and HLA in healthy donors. TCRdb's table, derived via immunoSEQ multiplex PCR, lists solely in-frame clones and lacks some. The table has over 75,000 clones, about nine tenths seen once. Sequenced sample: PBMCs. The receptor set was obtained from a man aged 30-40 years in good health and CMV-seropositive. The CDR3 runs from the conserved cysteine through the conserved F or W. A D gene is named only where the DNA matches it firmly. The size field is filled for only some rows; it gives once, few, many or a size class.

j_gene: TRBJ2-5; abundance: -; d_gene: TRBD2; v_gene: TRBV27; CDR3aa: CASSLKGAGGVETQYF; CDR3nt: TGTGCCAGCAGTTTAAAGGGTGCGGGAGGAGTGGAGACCCAGTACTTC
j_gene: TRBJ1-4; abundance: -; d_gene: TRBD1; v_gene: TRBV6-6; CDR3aa: CASSPDRGRFFEKLFF; CDR3nt: TGTGCCAGCAGCCCGGACAGGGGGCGGTTCTTTGAAAAACTGTTTTTT
j_gene: TRBJ1-5; abundance: -; d_gene: -; v_gene: TRBV28; CDR3aa: CASRFRFLGNQPQHF; CDR3nt: TGTGCCAGCAGATTCCGGTTTTTGGGCAATCAGCCCCAGCATTTT
j_gene: TRBJ2-1; abundance: -; d_gene: -; v_gene: TRBV11-3; CDR3aa: CASSYGGSSRYNEQFF; CDR3nt: TGTGCCAGCAGTTACGGCGGGTCCTCCCGTTACAATGAGCAGTTCTTC
j_gene: TRBJ1-1; abundance: -; d_gene: TRBD1; v_gene: TRBV6-1; CDR3aa: CASSGGADRVYVNTEAFF; CDR3nt: TGTGCCAGCAGTGGAGGGGCGGACAGGGTTTATGTGAACACTGAAGCTTTCTTT
j_gene: TRBJ1-5; abundance: -; d_gene: TRBD1; v_gene: TRBV6-5; CDR3aa: CASRQTRGRDQPQHF; CDR3nt: TGTGCCAGCAGGCAAACCAGGGGGCGTGATCAGCCCCAGCATTTT
j_gene: TRBJ2-5; abundance: -; d_gene: TRBD1; v_gene: TRBV4-2; CDR3aa: CASSPRQGPGETQYF; CDR3nt: TGTGCCAGCAGCCCCCGACAGGGCCCAGGAGAGACCCAGTACTTC
j_gene: TRBJ1-1; abundance: -; d_gene: -; v_gene: TRBV28; CDR3aa: CASSLVGGLNTEAFF; CDR3nt: TGTGCCAGCAGTTTAGTCGGGGGATTAAACACTGAAGCTTTCTTT
j_gene: TRBJ2-7; abundance: -; d_gene: TRBD1; v_gene: TRBV25-1; CDR3aa: CASGGQGSGEQYF; CDR3nt: TGTGCCAGCGGGGGACAGGGTTCTGGAGAGCAGTACTTC
j_gene: TRBJ2-2; abundance: -; d_gene: TRBD1; v_gene: TRBV15; CDR3aa: CATSRLGNPGQGFTGELFF; CDR3nt: TGTGCCACCAGCAGACTCGGTAACCCGGGACAGGGGTTCACCGGGGAGCTGTTTTTT
j_gene: TRBJ2-1; abundance: -; d_gene: TRBD1; v_gene: TRBV2; CDR3aa: CASSETGTAYNEQFF; CDR3nt: TGTGCCAGCAGTGAAACCGGGACAGCCTACAATGAGCAGTTCTTC
j_gene: TRBJ2-3; abundance: -; d_gene: TRBD1; v_gene: TRBV28; CDR3aa: CASRDSGGAFTDTQYF; CDR3nt: TGTGCCAGCAGGGATTCAGGGGGCGCTTTCACAGATACGCAGTATTTT
j_gene: TRBJ1-4; abundance: -; d_gene: -; v_gene: TRBV4-1; CDR3aa: CASSQDYTGRSTNEKLFF; CDR3nt: TGCGCCAGCAGCCAAGATTACACAGGGAGATCAACTAATGAAAAACTGTTTTTT
j_gene: TRBJ1-4; abundance: -; d_gene: -; v_gene: TRBV7-9; CDR3aa: CASSSRQPGDEKLFF; CDR3nt: TGTGCCAGCAGCTCGAGACAGCCAGGGGATGAAAAACTGTTTTTT
j_gene: TRBJ2-1; abundance: -; d_gene: -; v_gene: TRBV28; CDR3aa: CASSPAGTHYNEQFF; CDR3nt: TGTGCCAGCAGTCCCGCCGGGACACACTACAATGAGCAGTTCTTC
j_gene: TRBJ2-3; abundance: -; d_gene: -; v_gene: TRBV2; CDR3aa: CASRTDSGTDTQYF; CDR3nt: TGTGCCAGCAGGACGGACAGCGGCACAGATACGCAGTATTTT
j_gene: TRBJ2-1; abundance: once; d_gene: TRBD2; v_gene: TRBV5-1; CDR3aa: CASSLGLAGAHYNEQFF; CDR3nt: TGCGCCAGCAGCCTAGGACTAGCGGGGGCTCACTACAATGAGCAGTTCTTC
j_gene: TRBJ2-7; abundance: -; d_gene: -; v_gene: TRBV15; CDR3aa: CATRGGTYEQYF; CDR3nt: TGTGCCACCCGAGGAGGGACCTACGAGCAGTACTTC
j_gene: TRBJ1-2; abundance: -; d_gene: TRBD1; v_gene: TRBV5-4; CDR3aa: CASSSAGGVNYGYTF; CDR3nt: TGTGCCAGCAGCTCGGCAGGGGGCGTCAACTATGGCTACACCTTC
j_gene: TRBJ2-7; abundance: once; d_gene: TRBD1; v_gene: TRBV5-1; CDR3aa: CASSLGQGGSSYEQYF; CDR3nt: TGCGCCAGCAGCTTAGGACAGGGGGGTAGTTCCTACGAGCAGTACTTC
j_gene: TRBJ1-2; abundance: -; d_gene: -; v_gene: TRBV27; CDR3aa: CASSFGGFYGYTF; CDR3nt: TGTGCCAGCAGTTTTGGAGGGTTCTATGGCTACACCTTC
j_gene: TRBJ2-2; abundance: once; d_gene: TRBD2; v_gene: TRBV6-1; CDR3aa: CASLPGLAGGELFF; CDR3nt: TGTGCCAGCCTACCTGGGCTAGCGGGAGGGGAGCTGTTTTTT
j_gene: TRBJ2-5; abundance: few; d_gene: TRBD2; v_gene: TRBV6-5; CDR3aa: CASSPQLAAQETQYF; CDR3nt: TGTGCCAGCAGTCCGCAACTAGCGGCCCAAGAGACCCAGTACTTC
j_gene: TRBJ1-5; abundance: -; d_gene: TRBD1; v_gene: TRBV27; CDR3aa: CASSQRDRVEGPQHF; CDR3nt: TGTGCCAGCAGTCAAAGGGACAGGGTAGAGGGGCCCCAGCATTTT
j_gene: TRBJ1-5; abundance: -; d_gene: TRBD1; v_gene: TRBV18; CDR3aa: CASSSGQGGNQPQHF; CDR3nt: TGTGCCAGCTCATCGGGACAGGGTGGCAATCAGCCCCAGCATTTT
j_gene: TRBJ2-3; abundance: -; d_gene: TRBD1; v_gene: TRBV28; CDR3aa: CASSFVRTGMVDTQYF; CDR3nt: TGTGCCAGCAGTTTCGTTCGGACAGGGATGGTAGATACGCAGTATTTT
j_gene: TRBJ2-5; abundance: -; d_gene: TRBD2; v_gene: TRBV5-4; CDR3aa: CASSLVGTTPTQYF; CDR3nt: TGTGCCAGCAGCTTGGTCGGGACTACTCCCACCCAGTACTTC
j_gene: TRBJ2-7; abundance: -; d_gene: TRBD2; v_gene: TRBV7-6; CDR3aa: CASSLGPGGNSYEQYF; CDR3nt: TGTGCCAGCAGCTTAGGCCCGGGAGGGAACTCCTACGAGCAGTACTTC
j_gene: TRBJ2-5; abundance: -; d_gene: -; v_gene: TRBV18; CDR3aa: CASSPPGSAGTQYF; CDR3nt: TGTGCCAGCTCCCCTCCAGGGTCCGCCGGGACCCAGTACTTC
j_gene: TRBJ1-5; abundance: -; d_gene: -; v_gene: TRBV2; CDR3aa: CASSDFGNNQPQHF; CDR3nt: TGTGCCAGCAGTGACTTCGGGAACAATCAGCCCCAGCATTTT
j_gene: TRBJ1-4; abundance: -; d_gene: -; v_gene: TRBV2; CDR3aa: CASRRQPQGEKLFF; CDR3nt: TGTGCCAGCAGACGACAGCCCCAGGGGGAAAAACTGTTTTTT
j_gene: TRBJ2-1; abundance: -; d_gene: TRBD1; v_gene: TRBV6-4; CDR3aa: CASSDSGDRGNEQFF; CDR3nt: TGTGCCAGCAGTGACTCTGGGGACAGGGGGAATGAGCAGTTCTTC
j_gene: TRBJ2-1; abundance: -; d_gene: -; v_gene: TRBV5-4; CDR3aa: CASSSEEAYNEQFF; CDR3nt: TGTGCCAGCAGCAGCGAAGAGGCCTACAATGAGCAGTTCTTC
j_gene: TRBJ2-7; abundance: -; d_gene: -; v_gene: TRBV5-6; CDR3aa: CASSSTTTGYEQYF; CDR3nt: TGTGCCAGCAGCTCCACCACAACAGGATACGAGCAGTACTTC
j_gene: TRBJ2-1; abundance: once; d_gene: -; v_gene: TRBV4-1; CDR3aa: CASSSPAGGSSYNEQFF; CDR3nt: TGCGCCAGCAGCTCCCCGGCGGGCGGAAGCTCCTACAATGAGCAGTTCTTC
j_gene: TRBJ2-5; abundance: -; d_gene: TRBD2; v_gene: TRBV6-1; CDR3aa: CASSEASTSGSPETQYF; CDR3nt: TGTGCCAGCAGTGAAGCTTCAACTAGCGGGAGTCCCGAGACCCAGTACTTC
j_gene: TRBJ1-4; abundance: -; d_gene: -; v_gene: TRBV2; CDR3aa: CASTGTLNEKLFF; CDR3nt: TGTGCCAGCACCGGGACACTCAATGAAAAACTGTTTTTT
j_gene: TRBJ1-1; abundance: -; d_gene: -; v_gene: TRBV28; CDR3aa: CASSSRTRVNTEAFF; CDR3nt: TGTGCCAGCAGTTCTCGGACAAGAGTGAACACTGAAGCTTTCTTT
j_gene: TRBJ2-1; abundance: -; d_gene: -; v_gene: TRBV9; CDR3aa: CASSVASAPRLAHNEQFF; CDR3nt: TGTGCCAGCAGCGTAGCTAGCGCCCCACGACTGGCCCACAATGAGCAGTTCTTC
j_gene: TRBJ2-7; abundance: -; d_gene: TRBD1; v_gene: TRBV19; CDR3aa: CASSIPARQGGYEQYF; CDR3nt: TGTGCCAGTAGTATACCTGCCCGACAGGGGGGCTACGAGCAGTACTTC
j_gene: TRBJ2-3; abundance: -; d_gene: -; v_gene: TRBV5-1; CDR3aa: CASSRPSGTDTQYF; CDR3nt: TGCGCCAGCTCAAGGCCCTCAGGGACAGATACGCAGTATTTT
j_gene: TRBJ2-7; abundance: -; d_gene: TRBD1; v_gene: TRBV7-2; CDR3aa: CASSWDSYEQYF; CDR3nt: TGTGCCAGCAGCTGGGACAGTTACGAGCAGTACTTC
j_gene: TRBJ2-7; abundance: once; d_gene: -; v_gene: TRBV5-1; CDR3aa: CASSLDTGTYEQYF; CDR3nt: TGCGCCAGCAGCTTGGATACAGGGACCTACGAGCAGTACTTC
j_gene: TRBJ2-2; abundance: -; d_gene: -; v_gene: TRBV19; CDR3aa: CASSSPPGRWGNTGELFF; CDR3nt: TGTGCCAGTAGTTCCCCACCAGGGCGGTGGGGTAACACCGGGGAGCTGTTTTTT
j_gene: TRBJ2-1; abundance: -; d_gene: TRBD1; v_gene: TRBV5-1; CDR3aa: CASSLVRDSIYNEQFF; CDR3nt: TGCGCCAGCAGCTTGGTCCGGGACAGTATATACAATGAGCAGTTCTTC
j_gene: TRBJ2-1; abundance: -; d_gene: TRBD2; v_gene: TRBV27; CDR3aa: CASSLWSGTSGRSNEQFF; CDR3nt: TGTGCCAGCAGTTTATGGTCCGGGACTAGCGGGAGATCTAATGAGCAGTTCTTC